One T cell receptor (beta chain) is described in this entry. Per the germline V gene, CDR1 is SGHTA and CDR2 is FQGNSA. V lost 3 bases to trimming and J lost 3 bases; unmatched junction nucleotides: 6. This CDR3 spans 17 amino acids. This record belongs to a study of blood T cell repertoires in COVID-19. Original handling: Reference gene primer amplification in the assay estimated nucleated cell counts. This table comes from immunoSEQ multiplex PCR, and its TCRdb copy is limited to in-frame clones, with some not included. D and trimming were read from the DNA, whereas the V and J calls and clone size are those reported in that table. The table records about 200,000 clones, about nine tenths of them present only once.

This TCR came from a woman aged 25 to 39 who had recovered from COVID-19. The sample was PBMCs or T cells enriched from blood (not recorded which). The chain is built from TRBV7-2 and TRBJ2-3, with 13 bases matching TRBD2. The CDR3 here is CASSLNSGLAGTDTQYF. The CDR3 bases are TGTGCCAGCAGCTTGAACTCGGGACTAGCGGGGACAGATACGCAGTATTTT.